These 27 T cell receptor beta chains were all obtained from the same sample, sequenced in a study of cytomegalovirus exposure and HLA in healthy donors. The study ran its PCR with 60 Vbeta and 13 Jbeta primers. TCRdb's table, derived via immunoSEQ multiplex PCR, lists solely in-frame clones and lacks some. Of about 94,000 clones listed, around 68% are singletons. Material: PBMCs. These receptors all come from a man aged 25-45 years in good health and CMV-seropositive.

This clone showed up just once. CDR3: CASIQGGGIVYEQYF. The CDR3 DNA is TGTGCCAGCATCCAGGGTGGGGGGATCGTCTACGAGCAGTACTTC. The chain links TRBV11-3 to TRBJ2-7; possibly TRBD2 for D (6 bases). Germline V gene data show CDR1 as SGHNT and CDR2 as YENEEA. Trimming took 7 bases from V and 3 from J, leaving 19 bases between them. The CDR3 covers 15 residues.

The chain combines TRBV19 with TRBJ1-1; D may be TRBD1 (5 bases). This CDR3 comprises 12 residues. Trimming cost V 6 bases and J 4 bases, with 9 bases left between them. Germline V gives CDR1 LNHDA, CDR2 SQIVND (reference sequence). The chain's CDR3 is CASRAGGTEAFF. The CDR3 bases are TGTGCCAGTAGGGCGGGGGGCACTGAAGCTTTCTTT.

The chain has TRBV27 and TRBJ2-7; D is perhaps TRBD2 (6 bases). Germline V gene data show CDR1 as MNHEY and CDR2 as SMNVEV (reference sequence). The CDR3 is 15 amino acids. Trimming removed 2 bases from V and 6 bases from J, with 17 bases in between. The CDR3 reads CASSLIVGGRGEQYF. The CDR3 DNA sequence: TGTGCCAGCAGTTTAATAGTTGGAGGGAGAGGCGAGCAGTACTTC.

This clone appeared once. A junction boundary mismatches the germline segment, possibly from a read error. The rearrangement links TRBV5-1 to TRBJ1-1, with D possibly being TRBD1 (5 bases). Germline V gives CDR1 SGHRS, CDR2 YFSETQ. The CDR3 sequence is 14 residues long. As DNA, the CDR3 is TGCGCCAGCAGTTTGGGACTTCTGAACCCTGAAGCTTTCTTT. It codes for CASSLGLLNPEAFF.

This chain connects TRBV7-9 to TRBJ2-1; 11 bases align to TRBD2. The V gene end was trimmed by 6 bases and the J gene end by 2 bases; junction bases not matched to a gene: 3. This CDR3 has 15 residues. Germline lookup yields CDR1 SEHNR and CDR2 FQNEAQ (reference sequence). CDR3 in DNA: TGTGCCAGCAGTTTACTAGCGGGAGCCTACAATGAGCAGTTCTTC. This sequence encodes CASSLLAGAYNEQFF.

This sequence joins TRBV25-1 and TRBJ2-7; 10 bases map to TRBD1. Per the germline V gene, CDR1 is MGHDK and CDR2 is SYGVNS. This CDR3 comprises 15 residues. V gave up 4 bases and J gave up 1 base; unmatched junction bases: 4. Here the CDR3 DNA reads TGTGCCAGCAGTGGGCGGGACAGGGGATCCTACGAGCAGTACTTC. It translates to CASSGRDRGSYEQYF.

The sample holds one count of this clone. The V call is TRBV30, the J call TRBJ2-3, with D perhaps matching TRBD2 (6 bases). Trimming shortened V by 2 bases and J by 4 bases, and 10 bases separated the two germline ends. The CDR3 covers 13 residues. From germline, CDR1 is GTSNPN and CDR2 SVGIG (reference sequence). The CDR3 loop is CAWSSGRADTQYF. The CDR3 coding sequence is TGTGCCTGGAGTTCCGGGAGAGCAGATACGCAGTATTTT.

The rearrangement links TRBV5-8 to TRBJ2-7; 7 bases are shared with TRBD1. Germline lookup yields CDR1 SGHTS and CDR2 YDEGEE. There are 16 residues in the CDR3. The V segment lost 4 bases and the J segment 7 bases; nucleotides outside the gene matches: 17. As DNA, the CDR3 is TGTGCCAGCAGCCCAAGGACAGGTCAACGTTTGAGGGAGCAGTACTTC. It yields the protein CASSPRTGQRLREQYF.

The V and J genes are TRBV4-1 and TRBJ2-1; possible D gene TRBD1, 6 bases. This CDR3 contains 14 residues. Trimming left V 2 bases short and J 7 bases short, with 12 bases between. Germline loops: CDR1 MGHRA, CDR2 YSYEKL. CDR3 in DNA: TGCGCCAGCAGCCAATCCAGGGGCGGGAATGAGCAGTTCTTC. Translation: CASSQSRGGNEQFF.

The V gene is TRBV6-6, the J gene TRBJ2-1, with 11 nucleotides matching TRBD2. V lost 6 bases to trimming and J lost 9 bases; unmatched junction nucleotides: 10. Germline lookup yields CDR1 MNHNY and CDR2 SVGAGI (reference sequence). This CDR3 has 15 amino acids. The CDR3 region is CASRFSGGAFSEQFF. The CDR3 DNA reads as TGTGCCAGCAGATTTAGCGGGGGGGCGTTCAGTGAGCAGTTCTTC.

The CDR3 protein is CASRALTGAGELFF. CDR3 sequence (DNA): TGTGCCAGCAGGGCCCTGACAGGGGCCGGGGAGCTGTTTTTT. The V gene is TRBV6-1, the J gene TRBJ2-2; TRBD1 matches 8 bases. V lost 6 bases and J lost 6; bases outside the gene matches: 6. This CDR3 comprises 14 residues. Germline values: CDR1 MNHNS, CDR2 SASEGT.

This clone was seen a single time. This chain uses TRBV5-1 with TRBJ2-1; tentatively, D is TRBD1 (6 bases). Per the germline V gene, CDR1 is SGHRS and CDR2 is YFSETQ. This CDR3 has 13 residues. Trimming removed 5 bases from V and 6 bases from J, with 12 bases in between. The DNA of the CDR3 is TGCGCCAGCAGAGGGGGAAACGGCAATGAGCAGTTCTTC. It specifies CASRGGNGNEQFF.

V is TRBV4-3 and J is TRBJ1-2; D remains unclear. The V gene's germline CDR1 is LGHNA and CDR2 YSLEER. Trimming removed 7 bases at V and 1 base at J, with 13 bases between. The CDR3 is 14 residues long. The CDR3 DNA sequence: TGCGCCAGCAATAGAATAGGGAGTAACTATGGCTACACCTTC. Protein: CASNRIGSNYGYTF.

This chain connects TRBV4-2 to TRBJ2-2; 9 bases line up with TRBD2. The trim removed 0 bases at V and 6 bases at J, leaving 2 bases unmatched. Germline CDR1 reads LGHNA; CDR2 reads YNFKEQ. The CDR3 loop spans 15 amino acids. The CDR3 here is CASSQDAGGPGELFF. In DNA, the CDR3 is TGTGCCAGCAGCCAAGATGCGGGAGGGCCCGGGGAGCTGTTTTTT.

This chain links TRBV28 with TRBJ1-1; 7 nucleotides match TRBD1. The CDR3 loop spans 15 amino acids. The germline V gene encodes CDR1 MDHEN and CDR2 SYDVKM. V trimming: 8 bases; J trimming: 4 bases; junction bases outside the gene matches: 13. The CDR3 loop reads CASPNPAGGGTEAFF. Written as DNA, the CDR3 is TGTGCCAGCCCCAATCCGGCAGGGGGTGGCACTGAAGCTTTCTTT. Variable domain in full (rest from reference TRBV28 and TRBJ1-1): DVKVTQSSRYLVKRTGEKVFLECVQDMDHENMFWYRQDPGLGLRLIYFSYDVKMKEKGDIPEGYSVSREKKERFSLILESASTNQTSMYLCASPNPAGGGTEAFFGQGTRLTVV.

J is TRBJ2-7 and V is TRBV2; TRBD1 aligns across 9 bases. Per germline, CDR1 SNHLY and CDR2 FYNNEI. V shed 3 bases and J 1 base; nucleotides not matched to a gene: 4. CDR3 length equals 15 residues. Here the CDR3 DNA reads TGTGCCAGCAGTGATAGCGGACAGGGGTCCTACGAGCAGTACTTC. It encodes CASSDSGQGSYEQYF.

The chain is built from TRBV5-6 and TRBJ1-1, with D possibly matching TRBD1 (6 bases). The CDR3 is made up of 13 amino acids. The V gene's germline CDR1 is SGHDT and CDR2 YYEEEE. The V and J ends lost 0 bases and 6 bases respectively, with 9 bases between them. The DNA for the CDR3 is TGTGCCAGCAGCTTGGGGGGGGGCGCTGAAGCTTTCTTT. Its protein is CASSLGGGAEAFF.

This clone was observed a few times. V gene TRBV7-6 combines with J gene TRBJ2-2; TRBD2 agrees at 8 bases. Germline CDR1 and CDR2: SGHVS and FNYEAQ. CDR3 length: 16 residues. The junction had 5 bases not matched to a gene; V was cut back by 3 bases and J by 2 bases. The CDR3 DNA is TGTGCCAGCAGCTTTGGAAGCGGGGGAAACACCGGGGAGCTGTTTTTT. Residues: CASSFGSGGNTGELFF.

This chain joins TRBV7-9 and TRBJ1-6, with D possibly being TRBD1 (5 bases). The CDR3 sequence is 14 residues long. From germline, CDR1 is SEHNR and CDR2 FQNEAQ (reference sequence). Trimming shortened V by 7 bases and J by 7 bases, and 14 bases separated the two germline ends. The CDR3 DNA is TGTGCCAGCACCGGCGGGGGATACAATTCACCCCTCCACTTT. This codes for CASTGGGYNSPLHF. Full variable domain (rest looked up from reference TRBV7-9 and TRBJ1-6): DTGVSQNPRHKITKRGQNVTFRCDPISEHNRLYWYRQTLGQGPEFLTYFQNEAQLEKSRLLSDRFSAERPKGSFSTLEIQRTEQGDSAMYLCASTGGGYNSPLHFGNGTRLTVT.

The chain couples TRBV7-9 to TRBJ2-7; TRBD2 agrees at 12 bases. This CDR3 is built from 13 residues. J gave up 6 bases and V 7 bases, and 4 bases lay outside the gene matches. Germline V CDR1 and CDR2: SEHNR, FQNEAQ (reference sequence). CDR3 sequence reads: CASTLAGGREQYF. CDR3 bases: TGTGCCAGCACCCTAGCGGGGGGGCGCGAGCAGTACTTC.

The CDR3 spells CATQGRERGNEQFF. The CDR3 bases are TGTGCCACCCAAGGGCGGGAGAGGGGCAATGAGCAGTTCTTC. The J gene is TRBJ2-1, the V gene TRBV19; TRBD2 agrees at 7 bases. This CDR3 is built from 14 residues. Germline assignment: CDR1 LNHDA and CDR2 SQIVND (reference sequence). V lost 10 bases and J lost 6; bases outside the gene matches: 12. Using reference TRBV19 and TRBJ2-1 for the parts outside the CDR3, the full variable domain is DGGITQSPKYLFRKEGQNVTLSCEQNLNHDAMYWYRQDPGQGLRLIYYSQIVNDFQKGDIAEGYSVSREKKESFPLTVTSAQKNPTAFYLCATQGRERGNEQFFGPGTRLTVL.

The rearrangement joins TRBV7-8 to TRBJ2-2, with 7 bases aligning to TRBD1. This CDR3 spans 15 amino acids. With V trimmed by 2 bases and J by 3 bases, 3 bases remained unmatched. Germline CDR1 and CDR2: SGHVS and FQNEAQ. The CDR3: CASSLRGQHTGELFF. As DNA, the CDR3 is TGTGCCAGCAGCTTAAGGGGACAGCACACCGGGGAGCTGTTTTTT.

The chain uses TRBV30 and TRBJ1-3; D uncertain. The length of the CDR3 is 13 residues. V gave up 3 bases and J gave up 3 bases, with 9 bases separating them. CDR1 is GTSNPN and CDR2 is SVGIG in the germline V gene (reference sequence). DNA for the CDR3: TGTGCCTGGAGCTACAGTAATGGAAACACCATATATTTT. It encodes CAWSYSNGNTIYF. Full variable domain (rest looked up from reference TRBV30 and TRBJ1-3): SQTIHQWPATLVQPVGSPLSLECTVEGTSNPNLYWYRQAAGRGLQLLFYSVGIGQISSEVPQNLSASRPQDRQFILSSKKLLLSDSGFYLCAWSYSNGNTIYFGEGSWLTVV.

The J gene is TRBJ2-1, the V gene TRBV7-3; 13 nucleotides match TRBD2. Germline values: CDR1 SGHTA, CDR2 FQGTGA. The trim removed 4 bases at V and 2 bases at J, leaving 2 bases unmatched. The CDR3 consists of 16 residues. The CDR3 sequence: CASSSTSGRPYNEQFF. The CDR3 region has the DNA TGTGCCAGCAGCTCGACTAGCGGGAGGCCCTACAATGAGCAGTTCTTC.

This clone was seen just once. This chain joins TRBV6-1 and TRBJ1-1; maybe TRBD1 (6 bases). The CDR3 runs to 15 residues. Germline V lookup: CDR1 MNHNS, CDR2 SASEGT. Between the trimmed V and J ends, which lost 5 bases and 3 bases, there was a span of 16 bases. CDR3 nucleotides: TGTGCCAGCAGTATACAGGGAGAGTGGGACACTGAAGCTTTCTTT. Translating it yields CASSIQGEWDTEAFF.

V and J are TRBV25-1 and TRBJ1-2; 7 bases map to TRBD1. The V gene end was trimmed by 4 bases and the J gene end by 5 bases; junction bases not matched to a gene: 4. The germline CDR1 and CDR2 sequences are MGHDK and SYGVNS. CDR3 length equals 13 residues. CDR3 nucleotides: TGTGCCAGCAGTGCGACAGGGATGTATGGCTACACCTTC. Protein product: CASSATGMYGYTF.

The chain recombines TRBV7-8 with TRBJ2-3; D is perhaps TRBD1 (6 bases). V was cut by 4 bases and J by 3 bases, with 26 bases left in between. CDR3 length: 19 residues. The germline V gene encodes CDR1 SGHVS and CDR2 FQNEAQ. The CDR3 is CASSSTRNRPDSMTDTQYF. The CDR3 region has the DNA TGTGCCAGCAGCTCAACAAGAAACCGACCGGACAGTATGACAGATACGCAGTATTTT.